This is a list of T cell receptor beta chains from one sample in a study of cytomegalovirus exposure and HLA in healthy donors. The protocol was immunoSEQ multiplex PCR, while the TCRdb copy is restricted to in-frame clones and leaves out a portion. The sample features about 110,000 clones, with 3% to 4.5% in its top ten. The source material was PBMCs. These receptors all come from a man between 18 and 29 years old in good health and CMV-seronegative. The CDR3 runs from the conserved cysteine through the conserved F or W. A D gene is named only where the DNA matches it firmly.

>TRBV6-1|TRBD2|TRBJ2-3
CASYHSGGTDTQYF
TGTGCCAGCTATCATAGCGGGGGCACAGATACGCAGTATTTT
>TRBV25-1|TRBD1|TRBJ1-2
CASSDPGQGDYGYTF
TGTGCCAGCAGCGATCCGGGACAGGGGGACTATGGCTACACCTTC
>TRBV27|NA|TRBJ1-6
CASRKQGGNSPLHF
TGTGCCAGCAGGAAACAGGGTGGCAATTCACCCCTCCACTTT
>TRBV7-8|NA|TRBJ2-1
CASSLTSPGEQFF
TGTGCCAGCAGCCTGACTAGTCCCGGTGAGCAGTTCTTC
>TRBV7-9|TRBD1|TRBJ2-7
CASSGGQGPYEQYF
TGTGCCAGCAGCGGGGGACAGGGGCCCTACGAGCAGTACTTC
>TRBV28|NA|TRBJ1-1
CASSTTPNTEAFF
TGTGCCAGCAGTACTACCCCGAACACTGAAGCTTTCTTT
>TRBV6-4|TRBD2|TRBJ2-3
CASSAAASGMDTQYF
TGTGCCAGCAGTGCCGCTGCTAGCGGGATGGATACGCAGTATTTT
>TRBV6-5|TRBD1|TRBJ1-4
CASSDRDRNEKLFF
TGTGCCAGCAGCGACCGGGACAGAAATGAAAAACTGTTTTTT
>TRBV7-9|TRBD1|TRBJ1-1
CASSLQGAAEAFF
TGTGCCAGCAGCTTGCAGGGGGCGGCTGAAGCTTTCTTT
>TRBV2|TRBD1|TRBJ1-4
CASSVDRGQSEKLFF
TGTGCCAGCAGTGTCGACAGGGGGCAAAGTGAAAAACTGTTTTTT